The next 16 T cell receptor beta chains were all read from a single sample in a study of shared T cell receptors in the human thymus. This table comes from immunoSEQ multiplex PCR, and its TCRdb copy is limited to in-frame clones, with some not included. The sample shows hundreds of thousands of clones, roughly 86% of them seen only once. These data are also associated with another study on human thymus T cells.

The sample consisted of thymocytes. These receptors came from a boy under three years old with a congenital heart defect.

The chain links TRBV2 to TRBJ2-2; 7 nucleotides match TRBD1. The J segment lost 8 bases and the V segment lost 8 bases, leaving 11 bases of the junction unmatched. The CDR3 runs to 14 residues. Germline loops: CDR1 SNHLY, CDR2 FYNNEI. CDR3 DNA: TGTGCCAGCGGGTCCTACAGGGGTTCGGGGGAGCTGTTTTTT. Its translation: CASGSYRGSGELFF.

CDR3 loop: CASSQDRRGLVLGAYEQYF. The CDR3 bases are TGCGCCAGCAGCCAAGATAGGAGGGGACTAGTCTTAGGGGCCTACGAGCAGTACTTC. The rearrangement links TRBV4-3 to TRBJ2-7; 8 bases match TRBD2. Looked up from germline, CDR1 is LGHNA and CDR2 is YSLEER. V trimming: 0 bases; J trimming: 2 bases; junction bases outside the gene matches: 15. CDR3 length: 19 residues.

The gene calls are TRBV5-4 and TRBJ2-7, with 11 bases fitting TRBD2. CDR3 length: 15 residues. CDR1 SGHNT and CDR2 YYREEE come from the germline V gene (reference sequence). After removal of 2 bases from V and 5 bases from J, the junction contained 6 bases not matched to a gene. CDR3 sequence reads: CASSFISGGADEQYF. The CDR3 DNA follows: TGTGCCAGCAGCTTCATTAGCGGGGGGGCTGACGAGCAGTACTTC.

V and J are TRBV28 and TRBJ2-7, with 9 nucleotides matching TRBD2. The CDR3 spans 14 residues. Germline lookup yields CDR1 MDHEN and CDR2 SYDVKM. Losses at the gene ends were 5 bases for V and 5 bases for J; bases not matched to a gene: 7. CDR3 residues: CASSQPGLAHEQYF. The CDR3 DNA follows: TGTGCCAGCAGTCAACCGGGACTAGCCCACGAGCAGTACTTC.

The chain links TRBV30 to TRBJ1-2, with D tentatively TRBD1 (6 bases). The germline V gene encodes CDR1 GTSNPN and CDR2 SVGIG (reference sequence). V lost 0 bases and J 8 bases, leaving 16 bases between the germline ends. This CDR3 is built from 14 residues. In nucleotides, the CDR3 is TGTGCCTGGAGTGTACAGGGTGAGGTCTACGGCTACACCTTC. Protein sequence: CAWSVQGEVYGYTF.

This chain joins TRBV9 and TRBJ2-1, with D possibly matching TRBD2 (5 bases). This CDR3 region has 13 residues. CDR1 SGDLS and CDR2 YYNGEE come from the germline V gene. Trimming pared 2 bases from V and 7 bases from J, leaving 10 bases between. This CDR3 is CASSVRDGNEQFF. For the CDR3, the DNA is TGTGCCAGCAGCGTGAGGGATGGGAATGAGCAGTTCTTC.

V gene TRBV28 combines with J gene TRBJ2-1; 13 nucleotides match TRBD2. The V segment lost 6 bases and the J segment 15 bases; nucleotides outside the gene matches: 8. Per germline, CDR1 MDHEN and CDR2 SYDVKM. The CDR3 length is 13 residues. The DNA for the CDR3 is TGTGCCAGCAGCCGGACTAGCGGGAGAGTTCGGTTCTTC. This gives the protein CASSRTSGRVRFF.

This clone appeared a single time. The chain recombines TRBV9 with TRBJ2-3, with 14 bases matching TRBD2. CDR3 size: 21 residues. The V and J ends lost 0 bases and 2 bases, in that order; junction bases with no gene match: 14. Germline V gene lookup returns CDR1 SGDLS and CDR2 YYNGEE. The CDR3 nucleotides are TGTGCCAGCAGCGTAGGCGTACGGGGACTAGCGGGGGCCCCCCCCACAGATACGCAGTATTTT. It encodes CASSVGVRGLAGAPPTDTQYF. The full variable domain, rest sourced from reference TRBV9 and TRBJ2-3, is DSGVTQTPKHLITATGQRVTLRCSPRSGDLSVYWYQQSLDQGLQFLIQYYNGEERAKGNILERFSAQQFPDLHSELNLSSLELGDSALYFCASSVGVRGLAGAPPTDTQYFGPGTRLTVL.

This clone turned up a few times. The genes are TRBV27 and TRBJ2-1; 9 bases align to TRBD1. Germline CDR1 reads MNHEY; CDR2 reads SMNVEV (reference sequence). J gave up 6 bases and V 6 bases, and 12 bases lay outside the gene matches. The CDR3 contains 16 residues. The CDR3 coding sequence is TGTGCCAGCAGCTGTGTCCGGGACAGGGACCTCAATGAGCAGTTCTTC. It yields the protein CASSCVRDRDLNEQFF.

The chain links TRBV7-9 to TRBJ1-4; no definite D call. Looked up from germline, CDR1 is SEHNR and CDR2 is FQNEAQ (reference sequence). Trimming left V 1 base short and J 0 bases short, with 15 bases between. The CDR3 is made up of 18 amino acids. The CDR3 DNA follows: TGTGCCAGCAGCTTAGAGCGAGGAGCGAGGACAACTAATGAAAAACTGTTTTTT. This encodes CASSLERGARTTNEKLFF.

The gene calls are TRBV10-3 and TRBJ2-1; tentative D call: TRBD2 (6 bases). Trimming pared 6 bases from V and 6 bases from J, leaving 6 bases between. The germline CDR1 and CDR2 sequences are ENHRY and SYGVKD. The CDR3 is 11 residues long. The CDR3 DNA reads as TGTGCCATCAGGACTAGCAATGAGCAGTTCTTC. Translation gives CAIRTSNEQFF.

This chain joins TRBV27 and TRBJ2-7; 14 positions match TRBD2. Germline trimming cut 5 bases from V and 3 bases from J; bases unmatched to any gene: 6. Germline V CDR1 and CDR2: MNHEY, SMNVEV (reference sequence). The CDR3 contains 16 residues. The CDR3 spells CASSPATSGRVYEQYF. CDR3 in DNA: TGTGCCAGCAGTCCGGCGACTAGCGGGAGGGTCTACGAGCAGTACTTC.

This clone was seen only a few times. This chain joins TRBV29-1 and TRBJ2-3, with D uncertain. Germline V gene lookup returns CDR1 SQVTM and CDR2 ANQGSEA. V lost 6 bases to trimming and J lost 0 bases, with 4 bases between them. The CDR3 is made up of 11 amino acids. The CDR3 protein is CSVGSTDTQYF. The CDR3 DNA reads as TGCAGCGTCGGGAGCACAGATACGCAGTATTTT.

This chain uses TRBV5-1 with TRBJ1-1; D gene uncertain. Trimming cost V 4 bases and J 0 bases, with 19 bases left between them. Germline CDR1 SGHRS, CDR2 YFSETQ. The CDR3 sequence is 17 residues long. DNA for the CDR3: TGCGCCAGCAGCCCGGTGGTGCGGCTTGGCATGAACACTGAAGCTTTCTTT. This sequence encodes CASSPVVRLGMNTEAFF.

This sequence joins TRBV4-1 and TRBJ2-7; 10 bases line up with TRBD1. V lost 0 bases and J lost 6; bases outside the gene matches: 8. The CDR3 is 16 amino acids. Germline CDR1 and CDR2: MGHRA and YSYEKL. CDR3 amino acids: CASSQDTGTGVVEQYF. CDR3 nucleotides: TGCGCCAGCAGCCAAGATACAGGGACAGGGGTCGTCGAGCAGTACTTC.

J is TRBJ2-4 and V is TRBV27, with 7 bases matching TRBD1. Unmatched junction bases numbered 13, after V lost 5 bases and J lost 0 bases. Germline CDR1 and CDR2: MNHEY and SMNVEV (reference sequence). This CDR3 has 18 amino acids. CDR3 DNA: TGTGCCAGCAGTATCACTCAAACTCAGGGGGTAGCCAAAAACATTCAGTACTTC. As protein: CASSITQTQGVAKNIQYF.